This T cell receptor (beta chain) emerged from a study of T cell repertoires in cytomegalovirus infection (dated by TCRdb to between 2018 and 2020). As for the study more broadly: Donor HLA type was relevant to the analysis, because carriage of CMV infection together with the matching HLA type was indicated by public TCR beta signatures.

Overall study outcomes, separate from this receptor: Cumulative frequency of public TCR beta family members discriminated carriers of CMV infection plus the relevant HLA type in this cohort and an independent roughly 330-donor cohort. The ex vivo response was dominated by HLA-C-restricted CMV-specific TCR beta clonotypes, and the single most frequent clonotype in two of eight donors was supplied by these HLA-C-restricted clonotypes.

CDR1 and CDR2, looked up from the germline V gene, are KGHDR and SFDVKD. V and J lose 5 bases and 1 base, and a span of 16 bases separates them. The CDR3 covers 17 residues, taking in both the cysteine and the phenylalanine. CDR3 DNA is the only sequence kept; it has 51 bases, read in frame from the first base. Concerning this clonotype: Its antigen is currently not known. No much larger clone exists at a distance of one base, and base qualities are not known.

The data were produced on an Illumina HiSeq 1500. Using fastp trimming at Q25 and MiXCR clonotype assembly, TCRdb reanalyzed the public sequencing data and kept in-frame beta chains. When rows share a CDR3 protein, they turn into one entry using the most common DNA and genes. The sample contains about 450,000 distinct CDR3 sequences, 31% of them found a single time. Approximately 13% of the sample rests with the top ten. The sequence was collected from a human donor in good health (CMV status not recorded). Some clones in this sample may be carry-over from other donors' samples. Recombination connected TRBV24-1 to TRBJ2-2, with an unclear D gene assignment. The sample taken for sequencing was PBMCs. The nucleotide sequence is given as TGTGCCACCAGTGTCTCAGGAAAAAGACTGAACACCGGGGAGCTGTTTTTT. Its protein reads: CATSVSGKRLNTGELFF.